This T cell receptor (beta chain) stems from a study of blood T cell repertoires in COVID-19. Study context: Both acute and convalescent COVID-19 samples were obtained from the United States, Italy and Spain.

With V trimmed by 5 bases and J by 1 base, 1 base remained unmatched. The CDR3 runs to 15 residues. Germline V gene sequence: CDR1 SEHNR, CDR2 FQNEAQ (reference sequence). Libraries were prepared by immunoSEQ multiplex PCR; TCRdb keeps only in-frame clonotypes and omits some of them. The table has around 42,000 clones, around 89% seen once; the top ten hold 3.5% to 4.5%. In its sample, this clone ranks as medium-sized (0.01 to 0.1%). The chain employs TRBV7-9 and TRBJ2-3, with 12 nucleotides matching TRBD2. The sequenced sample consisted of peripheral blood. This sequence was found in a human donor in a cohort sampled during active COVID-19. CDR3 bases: TGTGCCAGCAGCCGGACTAGCGGGGGCACAGATACGCAGTATTTT. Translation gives CASSRTSGGTDTQYF.